This paragraph reports one T cell receptor (beta chain). Its antigen is still unknown. The germline gives CDR1 SGHDT, CDR2 YYEEEE. The CDR3 covers 15 residues. V lost 4 bases, J lost 0 bases, and 5 bases stayed unmatched. The sample belongs to a study of cytomegalovirus exposure and HLA in healthy donors. Points from the study as a whole: A list of around 160 TCR beta chains associated with cytomegalovirus was given. The tendency of first-cohort TCR clusters to co-occur in the 120 or so validation repertoires was identified by a subsequent analysis. Reportedly, cytomegalovirus status was diagnosed with high sensitivity and specificity.

The table came from immunoSEQ multiplex PCR; TCRdb's copy has only in-frame clones and leaves some out. In the table there are about 140,000 clones, approximately 84% of which are singletons. Sequencing used PBMCs. The genes are TRBV5-6 and TRBJ1-2; TRBD1 matches 8 bases. The TCR originated in a woman aged 25 to 39 in good health and CMV-seronegative. The CDR3, as DNA: TGTGCCAGCAGCGGGGCGACAGGGGCTAACTATGGCTACACCTTC. Protein: CASSGATGANYGYTF.